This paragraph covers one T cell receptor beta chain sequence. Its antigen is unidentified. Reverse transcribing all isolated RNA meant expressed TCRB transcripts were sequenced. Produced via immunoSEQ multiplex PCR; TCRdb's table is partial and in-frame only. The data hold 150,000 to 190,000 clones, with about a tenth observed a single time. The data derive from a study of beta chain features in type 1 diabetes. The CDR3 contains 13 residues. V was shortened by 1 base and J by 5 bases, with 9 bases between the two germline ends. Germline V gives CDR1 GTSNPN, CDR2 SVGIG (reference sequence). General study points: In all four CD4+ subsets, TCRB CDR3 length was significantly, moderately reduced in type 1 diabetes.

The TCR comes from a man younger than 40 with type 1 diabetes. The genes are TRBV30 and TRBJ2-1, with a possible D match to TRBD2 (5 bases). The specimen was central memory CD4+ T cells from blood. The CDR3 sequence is CAWSGGAHNEQFF. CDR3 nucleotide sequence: TGTGCCTGGAGTGGGGGAGCCCACAATGAGCAGTTCTTC. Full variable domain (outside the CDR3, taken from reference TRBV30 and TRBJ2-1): SQTIHQWPATLVQPVGSPLSLECTVEGTSNPNLYWYRQAAGRGLQLLFYSVGIGQISSEVPQNLSASRPQDRQFILSSKKLLLSDSGFYLCAWSGGAHNEQFFGPGTRLTVL.